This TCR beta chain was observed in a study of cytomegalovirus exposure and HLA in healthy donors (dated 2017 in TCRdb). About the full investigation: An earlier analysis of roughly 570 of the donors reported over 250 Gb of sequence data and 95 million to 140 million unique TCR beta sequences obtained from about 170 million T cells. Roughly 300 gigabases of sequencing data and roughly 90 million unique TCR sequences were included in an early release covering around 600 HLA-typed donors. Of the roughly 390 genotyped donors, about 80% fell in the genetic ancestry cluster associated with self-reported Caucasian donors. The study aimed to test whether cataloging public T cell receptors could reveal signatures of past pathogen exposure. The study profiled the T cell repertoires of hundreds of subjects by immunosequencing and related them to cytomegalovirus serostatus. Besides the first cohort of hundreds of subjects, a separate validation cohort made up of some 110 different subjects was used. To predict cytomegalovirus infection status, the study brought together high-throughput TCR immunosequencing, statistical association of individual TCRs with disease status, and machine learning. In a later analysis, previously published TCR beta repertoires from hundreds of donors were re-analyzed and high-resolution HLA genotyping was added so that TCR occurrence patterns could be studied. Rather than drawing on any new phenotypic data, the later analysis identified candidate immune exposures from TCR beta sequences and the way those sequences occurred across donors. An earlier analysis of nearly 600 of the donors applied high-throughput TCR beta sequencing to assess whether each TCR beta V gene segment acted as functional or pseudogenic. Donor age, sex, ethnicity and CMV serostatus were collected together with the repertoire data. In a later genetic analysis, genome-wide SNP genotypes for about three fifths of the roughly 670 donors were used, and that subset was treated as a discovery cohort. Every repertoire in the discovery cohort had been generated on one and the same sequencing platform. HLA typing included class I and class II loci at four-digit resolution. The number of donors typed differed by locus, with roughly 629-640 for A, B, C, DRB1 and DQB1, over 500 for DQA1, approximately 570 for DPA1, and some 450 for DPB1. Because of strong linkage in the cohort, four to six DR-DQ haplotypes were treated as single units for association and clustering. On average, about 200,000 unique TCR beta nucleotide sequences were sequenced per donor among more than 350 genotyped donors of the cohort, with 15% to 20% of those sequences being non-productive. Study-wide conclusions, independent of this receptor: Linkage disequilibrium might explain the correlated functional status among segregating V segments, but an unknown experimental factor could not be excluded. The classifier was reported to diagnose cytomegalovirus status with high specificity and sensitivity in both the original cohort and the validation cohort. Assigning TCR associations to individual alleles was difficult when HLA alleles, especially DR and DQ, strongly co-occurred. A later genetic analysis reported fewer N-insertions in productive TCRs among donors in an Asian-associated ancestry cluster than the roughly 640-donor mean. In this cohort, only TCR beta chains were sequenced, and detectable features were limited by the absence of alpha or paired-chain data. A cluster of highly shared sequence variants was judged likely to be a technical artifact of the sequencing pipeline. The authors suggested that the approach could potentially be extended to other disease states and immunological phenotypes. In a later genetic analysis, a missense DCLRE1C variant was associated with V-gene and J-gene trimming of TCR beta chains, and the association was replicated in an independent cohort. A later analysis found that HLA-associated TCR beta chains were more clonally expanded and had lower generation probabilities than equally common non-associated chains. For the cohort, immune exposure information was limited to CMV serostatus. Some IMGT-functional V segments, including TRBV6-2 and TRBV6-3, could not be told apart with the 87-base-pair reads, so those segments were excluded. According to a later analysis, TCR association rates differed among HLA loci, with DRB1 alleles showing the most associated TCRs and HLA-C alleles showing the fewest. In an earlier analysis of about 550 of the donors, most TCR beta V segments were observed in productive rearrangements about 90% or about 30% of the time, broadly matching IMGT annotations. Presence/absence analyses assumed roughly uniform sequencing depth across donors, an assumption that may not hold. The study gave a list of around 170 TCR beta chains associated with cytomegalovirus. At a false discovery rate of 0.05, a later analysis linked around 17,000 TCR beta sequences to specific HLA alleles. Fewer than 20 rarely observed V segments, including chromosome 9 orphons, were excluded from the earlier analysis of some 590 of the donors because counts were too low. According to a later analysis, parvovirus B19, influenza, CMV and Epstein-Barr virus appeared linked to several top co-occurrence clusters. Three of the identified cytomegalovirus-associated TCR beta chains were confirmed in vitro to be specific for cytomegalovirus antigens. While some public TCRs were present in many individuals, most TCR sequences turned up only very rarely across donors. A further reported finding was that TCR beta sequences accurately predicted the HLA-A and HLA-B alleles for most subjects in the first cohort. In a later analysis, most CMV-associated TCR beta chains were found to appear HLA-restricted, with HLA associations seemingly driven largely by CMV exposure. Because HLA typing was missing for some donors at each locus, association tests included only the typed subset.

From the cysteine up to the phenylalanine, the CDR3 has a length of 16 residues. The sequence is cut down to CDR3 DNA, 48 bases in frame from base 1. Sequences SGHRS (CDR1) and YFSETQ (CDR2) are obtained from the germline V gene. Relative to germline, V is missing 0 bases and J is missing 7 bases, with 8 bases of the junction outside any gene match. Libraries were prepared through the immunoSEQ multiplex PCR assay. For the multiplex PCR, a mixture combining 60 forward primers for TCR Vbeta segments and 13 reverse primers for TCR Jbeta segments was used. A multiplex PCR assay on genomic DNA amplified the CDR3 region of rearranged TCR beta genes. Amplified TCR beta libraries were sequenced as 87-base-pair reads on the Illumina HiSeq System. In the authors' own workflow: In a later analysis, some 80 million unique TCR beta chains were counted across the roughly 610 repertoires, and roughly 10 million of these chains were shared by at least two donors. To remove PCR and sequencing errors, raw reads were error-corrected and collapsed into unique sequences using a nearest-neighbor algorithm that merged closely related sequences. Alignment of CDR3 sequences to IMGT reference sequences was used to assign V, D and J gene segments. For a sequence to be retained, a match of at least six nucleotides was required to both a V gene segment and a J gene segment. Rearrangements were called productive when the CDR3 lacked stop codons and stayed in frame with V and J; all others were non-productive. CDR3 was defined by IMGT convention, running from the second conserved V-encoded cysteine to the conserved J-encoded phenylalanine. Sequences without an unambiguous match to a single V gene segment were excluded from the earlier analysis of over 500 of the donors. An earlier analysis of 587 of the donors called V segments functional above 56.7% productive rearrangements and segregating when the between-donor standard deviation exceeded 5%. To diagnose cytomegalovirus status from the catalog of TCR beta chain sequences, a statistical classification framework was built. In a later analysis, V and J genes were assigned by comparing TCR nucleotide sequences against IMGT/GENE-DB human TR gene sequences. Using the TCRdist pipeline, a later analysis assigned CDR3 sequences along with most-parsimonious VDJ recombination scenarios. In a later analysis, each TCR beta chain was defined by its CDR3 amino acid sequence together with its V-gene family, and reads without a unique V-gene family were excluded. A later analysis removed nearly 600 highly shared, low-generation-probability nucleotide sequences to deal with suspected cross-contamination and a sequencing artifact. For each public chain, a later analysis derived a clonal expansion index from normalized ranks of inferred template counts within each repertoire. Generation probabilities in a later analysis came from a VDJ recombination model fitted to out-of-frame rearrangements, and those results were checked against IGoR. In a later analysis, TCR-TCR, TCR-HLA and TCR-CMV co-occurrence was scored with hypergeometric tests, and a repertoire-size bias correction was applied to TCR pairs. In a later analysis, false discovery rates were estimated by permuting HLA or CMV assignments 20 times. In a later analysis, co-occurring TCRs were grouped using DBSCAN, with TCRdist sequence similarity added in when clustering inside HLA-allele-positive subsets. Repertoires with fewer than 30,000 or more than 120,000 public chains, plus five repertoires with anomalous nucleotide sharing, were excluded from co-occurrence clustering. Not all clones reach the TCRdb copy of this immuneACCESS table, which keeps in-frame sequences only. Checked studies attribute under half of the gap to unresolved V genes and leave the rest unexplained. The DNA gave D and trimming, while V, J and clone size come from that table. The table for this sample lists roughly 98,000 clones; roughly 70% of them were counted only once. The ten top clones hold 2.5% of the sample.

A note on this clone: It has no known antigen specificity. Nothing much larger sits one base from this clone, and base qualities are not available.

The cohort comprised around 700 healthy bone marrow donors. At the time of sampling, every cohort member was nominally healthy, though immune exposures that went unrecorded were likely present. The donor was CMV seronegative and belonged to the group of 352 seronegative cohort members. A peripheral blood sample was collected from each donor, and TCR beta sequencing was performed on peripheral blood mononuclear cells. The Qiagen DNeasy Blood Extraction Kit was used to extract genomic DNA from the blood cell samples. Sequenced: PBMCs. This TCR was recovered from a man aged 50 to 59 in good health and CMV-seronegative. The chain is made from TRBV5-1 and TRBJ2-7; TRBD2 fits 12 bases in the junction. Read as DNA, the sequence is TGCGCCAGCAGCTTGGACGGGACTAGCGGGTCCCGAGAGCAGTACTTC. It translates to CASSLDGTSGSREQYF. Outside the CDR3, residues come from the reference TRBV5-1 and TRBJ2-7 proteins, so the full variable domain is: KAGVTQTPRYLIKTRGQQVTLSCSPISGHRSVSWYQQTPGQGLQFLFEYFSETQRNKGNFPGRFSGRQFSNSRSEMNVSTLELGDSALYLCASSLDGTSGSREQYFGPGTRLTVT.